One sample yielded the 20 T cell receptor beta chains listed below, sequenced in a study of CD8 T cells in Susac syndrome. When the RNA was reverse transcribed, random hexamers were used with an input of roughly 0.45 to 1 ug. TCRdb fed the immunoSEQ multiplex PCR reads into MiXCR, producing one record per CDR3 protein. The table shows more than 200,000 distinct CDR3 sequences, with roughly 93% occurring only once. The material sequenced was CD4+ T cells from PBMCs. The source is a human donor with Susac syndrome.

The V and J genes are TRBV28 and TRBJ1-6; TRBD1 agrees at 9 bases. Looked up from germline, CDR1 is MDHEN and CDR2 is SYDVKM. The V segment lost 5 bases and the J segment 10 bases; nucleotides outside the gene matches: 9. There are 15 residues in the CDR3. CDR3 amino acids: CASSQQQGATSPLHF. The CDR3 DNA reads TGTGCCAGCAGTCAACAACAGGGGGCTACCTCACCCCTCCACTTT.

This clonotype was detected a few times. This sequence joins TRBV10-3 and TRBJ1-1; tentatively, D is TRBD1 (5 bases). This CDR3 has 11 residues. Per germline, CDR1 ENHRY and CDR2 SYGVKD. Trimming stripped 8 bases from V and 3 bases from J, with 7 bases between. CDR3 loop: CAIRRDTEAFF. CDR3 nucleotides: TGTGCCATCCGCAGGGACACTGAAGCTTTCTTT.

The V gene is TRBV18, the J gene TRBJ2-6, with D maybe TRBD1 (5 bases). This CDR3 region has 17 residues. Between the trimmed V and J ends, which lost 3 bases and 1 base, there was a span of 13 bases. In germline, CDR1 is KGHSH, CDR2 LQKENI. This CDR3 reads CASSPPTVLSGANVLTF. The DNA for the CDR3 is TGTGCCAGCTCACCTCCGACAGTCTTATCTGGGGCCAACGTCCTGACTTTC.

This chain connects TRBV12-3 or TRBV12-4 to TRBJ2-1; possibly TRBD2 for D (6 bases). V was shortened by 6 bases and J by 6 bases, with 15 bases between the two germline ends. The CDR3 runs to 14 residues. CDR3: CASRERLGPNEQFF. DNA for the CDR3: TGTGCCAGCAGGGAACGACTAGGACCCAATGAGCAGTTCTTC.

The chain uses TRBV29-1 and TRBJ2-7, with unresolved D. The CDR3 contains 11 residues. V was cut by 2 bases and J by 5 bases, with 7 bases left in between. Germline V lookup: CDR1 SQVTM, CDR2 ANQGSEA. The CDR3 reads CSVENADEQYF. In nucleotides, the CDR3 is TGCAGCGTTGAAAATGCGGACGAGCAGTACTTC.

This chain uses TRBV7-9 with TRBJ1-4; D is unresolved. Germline V gives CDR1 SEHNR, CDR2 FQNEAQ (reference sequence). V was clipped by 11 bases and J by 2 bases, with 18 bases between them. The CDR3 runs to 15 residues. The CDR3 loop is CAAEGGRTTNEKLFF. Written as DNA, the CDR3 is TGTGCCGCCGAAGGAGGCAGGACCACTAATGAAAAACTGTTTTTT. Full variable domain (remainder filled in from reference TRBV7-9 and TRBJ1-4): DTGVSQNPRHKITKRGQNVTFRCDPISEHNRLYWYRQTLGQGPEFLTYFQNEAQLEKSRLLSDRFSAERPKGSFSTLEIQRTEQGDSAMYLCAAEGGRTTNEKLFFGSGTQLSVL.

The chain joins TRBV2 to TRBJ1-5; 11 bases match TRBD1. Per germline, CDR1 SNHLY and CDR2 FYNNEI. This CDR3 region has 15 residues. V trimming: 4 bases; J trimming: 4 bases; junction bases outside the gene matches: 3. This CDR3 is CASSGTGGLNQPQHF. CDR3 DNA sequence: TGTGCCAGCAGTGGGACAGGGGGCCTAAATCAGCCCCAGCATTTT.

The rearrangement links TRBV29-1 to TRBJ2-3; 9 bases match TRBD2. The germline V gene has CDR1 SQVTM and CDR2 ANQGSEA. With V trimmed by 7 bases and J by 2 bases, 4 bases remained unmatched. This CDR3 is built from 13 residues. The CDR3 sequence: CSAAGGNTDTQYF. As DNA, the CDR3 is TGCAGCGCTGCGGGAGGGAACACAGATACGCAGTATTTT.

The chain is built from TRBV6-2 or TRBV6-3 and TRBJ2-3, with D unresolved. V gave up 7 bases and J gave up 6 bases, with 23 bases separating them. The CDR3 contains 16 residues. CDR1 MNHEY and CDR2 SVGEGT come from the germline V gene. The CDR3: CASTTPKDRFLDTQYF. In DNA, the CDR3 is TGTGCCAGCACTACCCCCAAGGACCGGTTTCTTGATACGCAGTATTTT.

J is TRBJ1-6 and V is TRBV27; D remains unclear. Between the trimmed V and J ends, which lost 5 bases and 6 bases, there was a span of 17 bases. CDR1 and CDR2 from the germline V gene are MNHEY and SMNVEV (reference sequence). CDR3 size: 16 residues. In DNA form, the CDR3 reads TGTGCCAGCAGTAAAAATCCCGGGAACCGTAATTCACCCCTCCACTTT. Amino acids: CASSKNPGNRNSPLHF.

The genes are TRBV7-9 and TRBJ1-4; D is perhaps TRBD1 (5 bases). Trimming left V 8 bases short and J 5 bases short, with 15 bases between. Germline CDR1 is SEHNR and CDR2 is FQNEAQ (reference sequence). The CDR3 length is 14 residues. This CDR3 is CASARAGSNEKLFF. The CDR3 DNA is TGTGCCAGCGCCAGGGCCGGCTCCAATGAAAAACTGTTTTTT.

The CDR3 DNA follows: TGTGCCAGCTTAGAGGGGTCCTGGGTGTCTGGGGCCAACGTCCTGACTTTC. It yields the protein CASLEGSWVSGANVLTF. This chain connects TRBV6-1 to TRBJ2-6; D possibly matches TRBD1 or TRBD2 (5 bases each). CDR1 is MNHNS and CDR2 is SASEGT in the germline V gene. V gave up 8 bases and J gave up 1 base, with 18 bases separating them. The length of the CDR3 is 17 residues.

The chain uses TRBV2 and TRBJ2-5; possible D gene TRBD1, 6 bases. CDR1 and CDR2 (germline): SNHLY, FYNNEI. CDR3 length: 15 residues. V was cut by 3 bases and J by 0 bases, with 11 bases left in between. As DNA, the CDR3 is TGTGCCAGCAGTGATATGACAGGATACCAAGAGACCCAGTACTTC. It yields the protein CASSDMTGYQETQYF.

The J gene is TRBJ2-7, the V gene TRBV5-1; TRBD1 agrees at 7 bases. Germline lookup yields CDR1 SGHRS and CDR2 YFSETQ. CDR3 length: 15 residues. Losses at the gene ends were 4 bases for V and 2 bases for J; bases not matched to a gene: 9. CDR3 DNA: TGCGCCAGCAGCCCACGACAGGGAACGGCCTACGAGCAGTACTTC. Protein: CASSPRQGTAYEQYF.

The genes are TRBV20-1 and TRBJ2-7; D is possibly TRBD2 (7 bases). CDR1 is DFQATT, CDR2 SNEGSKA, per germline (reference sequence). Deletions cut 4 bases from V and 5 bases from J, with 18 bases between. The CDR3 contains 14 residues. CDR3 sequence reads: CSATDRRLADEQYF. Here the CDR3 DNA reads TGCAGTGCTACAGACAGGCGACTAGCAGACGAGCAGTACTTC.

The table lists this clonotype with a count of one. This rearrangement joins TRBV20-1 to TRBJ2-7, with 9 bases aligning to TRBD1. V shed 6 bases, J shed 2 bases, and the junction held 2 bases outside the gene matches. Germline CDR1 DFQATT, CDR2 SNEGSKA (reference sequence). The CDR3 spans 12 residues. The CDR3: CSARTGAYEQYF. CDR3 bases: TGCAGTGCGCGGACAGGGGCCTACGAGCAGTACTTC.

The chain links TRBV20-1 to TRBJ1-1; the D is unclear. CDR3 length: 10 amino acids. From germline, CDR1 is DFQATT and CDR2 SNEGSKA (reference sequence). Trimming cost V 5 bases and J 7 bases, with 8 bases left between them. The CDR3 DNA sequence: TGCAGTGCTTCACAGATTGAAGCTTTCTTT. Amino acid sequence: CSASQIEAFF.

This sequence joins TRBV20-1 and TRBJ1-6, with 7 bases lining up with TRBD1. The CDR3 spans 15 residues. V lost 4 bases and J lost 7; bases outside the gene matches: 10. Looked up from germline, CDR1 is DFQATT and CDR2 is SNEGSKA (reference sequence). For the CDR3, the DNA is TGCAGTGCTACGGAGAGACAGGGAAACAATTCACCCCTCCACTTT. This encodes CSATERQGNNSPLHF.

The chain has TRBV29-1 and TRBJ2-2; 9 bases agree with TRBD2. The CDR3 is made up of 14 amino acids. Germline CDR1 SQVTM, CDR2 ANQGSEA. J lost 5 bases, V lost 4 bases, and 5 bases had no gene match. The CDR3 here is CSVGAGGGTGELFF. In DNA, the CDR3 is TGCAGCGTTGGAGCGGGGGGTGGTACCGGGGAGCTGTTTTTT.

V is TRBV3-1 and J is TRBJ2-5, with 8 bases identical to TRBD2. CDR1 is LGHDT, CDR2 YNNKEL, per germline (reference sequence). The CDR3 consists of 17 residues. V lost 0 bases and J lost 5; bases outside the gene matches: 11. CDR3 protein: CASSQDLAAGASETQYF. The CDR3 coding sequence is TGTGCCAGCAGCCAAGATCTTGCAGCGGGGGCGTCGGAGACCCAGTACTTC.